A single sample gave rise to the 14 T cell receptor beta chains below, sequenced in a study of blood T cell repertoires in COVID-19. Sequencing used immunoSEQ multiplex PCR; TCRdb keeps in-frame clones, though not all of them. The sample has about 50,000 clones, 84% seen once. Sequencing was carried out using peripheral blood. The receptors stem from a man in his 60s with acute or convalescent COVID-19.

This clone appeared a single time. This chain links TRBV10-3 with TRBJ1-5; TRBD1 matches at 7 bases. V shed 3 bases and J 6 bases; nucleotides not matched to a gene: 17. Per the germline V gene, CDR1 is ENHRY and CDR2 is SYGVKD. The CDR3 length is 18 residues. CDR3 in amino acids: CAISESTGKGVPGQPQHF. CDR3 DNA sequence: TGTGCCATCAGTGAATCGACAGGGAAAGGGGTACCGGGTCAGCCCCAGCATTTT.

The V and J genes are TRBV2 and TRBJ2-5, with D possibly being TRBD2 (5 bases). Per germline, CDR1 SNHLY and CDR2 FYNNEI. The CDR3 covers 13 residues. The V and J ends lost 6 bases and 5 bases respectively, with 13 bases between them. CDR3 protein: CASRPVPGETQYF. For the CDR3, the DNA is TGTGCCAGCAGGCCCGTTCCGGGGGAGACCCAGTACTTC.

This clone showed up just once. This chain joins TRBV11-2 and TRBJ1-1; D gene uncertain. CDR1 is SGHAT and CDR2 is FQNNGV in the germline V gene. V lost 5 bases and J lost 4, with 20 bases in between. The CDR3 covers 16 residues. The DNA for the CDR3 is TGTGCCAGCAGCACAAGCTACCGGGTTTTTGGCACTGAAGCTTTCTTT. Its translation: CASSTSYRVFGTEAFF.

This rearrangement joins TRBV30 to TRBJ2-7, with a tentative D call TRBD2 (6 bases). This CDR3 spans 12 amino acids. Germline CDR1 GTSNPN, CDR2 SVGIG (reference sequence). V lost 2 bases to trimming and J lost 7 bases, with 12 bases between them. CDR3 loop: CAWSSPAGEQYF. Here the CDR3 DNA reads TGTGCCTGGAGTTCTCCCGCGGGGGAGCAGTACTTC.

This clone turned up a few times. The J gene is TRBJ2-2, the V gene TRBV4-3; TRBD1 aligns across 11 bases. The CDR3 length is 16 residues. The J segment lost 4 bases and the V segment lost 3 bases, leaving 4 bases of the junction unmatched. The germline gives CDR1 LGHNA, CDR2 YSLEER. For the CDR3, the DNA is TGCGCCAGCAGCCAGGACAGGGGGCTCGGCACCGGGGAGCTGTTTTTT. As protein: CASSQDRGLGTGELFF.

CDR3 loop: CASSSTGWDTEAFF. CDR3 sequence (DNA): TGCGCCAGCAGCTCCACAGGGTGGGACACTGAAGCTTTCTTT. This chain uses TRBV5-1 with TRBJ1-1; tentatively, D is TRBD1 (6 bases). V was clipped by 3 bases and J by 3 bases, with 12 bases between them. This CDR3 comprises 14 residues. Per germline, CDR1 SGHRS and CDR2 YFSETQ. Full variable domain (remainder filled in from reference TRBV5-1 and TRBJ1-1): KAGVTQTPRYLIKTRGQQVTLSCSPISGHRSVSWYQQTPGQGLQFLFEYFSETQRNKGNFPGRFSGRQFSNSRSEMNVSTLELGDSALYLCASSSTGWDTEAFFGQGTRLTVV.

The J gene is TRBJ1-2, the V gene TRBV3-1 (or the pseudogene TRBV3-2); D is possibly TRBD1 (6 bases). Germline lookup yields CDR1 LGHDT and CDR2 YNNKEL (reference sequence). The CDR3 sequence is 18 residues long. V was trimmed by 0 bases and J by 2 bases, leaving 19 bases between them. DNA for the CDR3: TGTGCCAGCAGCCAAGATTTAGCAGGGGACCACTTCAACTATGGCTACACCTTC. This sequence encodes CASSQDLAGDHFNYGYTF.

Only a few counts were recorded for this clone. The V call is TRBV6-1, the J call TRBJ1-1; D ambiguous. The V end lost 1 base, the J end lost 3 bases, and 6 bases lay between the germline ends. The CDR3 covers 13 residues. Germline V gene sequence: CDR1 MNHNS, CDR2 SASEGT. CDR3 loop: CASSEGRYTEAFF. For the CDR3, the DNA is TGTGCCAGCAGTGAAGGTCGGTACACTGAAGCTTTCTTT.

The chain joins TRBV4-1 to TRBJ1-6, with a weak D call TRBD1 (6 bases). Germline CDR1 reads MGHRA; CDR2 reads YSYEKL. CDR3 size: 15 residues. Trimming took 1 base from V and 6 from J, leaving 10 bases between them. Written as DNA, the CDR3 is TGCGCCAGCAGCCAAGGTCCAGGGGTTAATTCACCCCTCCACTTT. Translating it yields CASSQGPGVNSPLHF.

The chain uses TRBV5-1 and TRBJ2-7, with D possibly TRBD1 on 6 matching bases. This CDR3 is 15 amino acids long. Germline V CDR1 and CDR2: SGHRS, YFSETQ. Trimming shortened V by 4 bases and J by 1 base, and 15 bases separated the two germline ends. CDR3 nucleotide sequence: TGCGCCAGCAGCCCACAGGGTGACCCATCCTACGAGCAGTACTTC. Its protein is CASSPQGDPSYEQYF.

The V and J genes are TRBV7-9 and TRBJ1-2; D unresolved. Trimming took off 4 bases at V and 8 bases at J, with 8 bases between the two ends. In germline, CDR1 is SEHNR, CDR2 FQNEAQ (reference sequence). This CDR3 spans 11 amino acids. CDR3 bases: TGTGCCAGCAGCTGGAGGGAAGGCTACACCTTC. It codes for CASSWREGYTF.

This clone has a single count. CDR3 loop: CACTETNSPLHF. Written as DNA, the CDR3 is TGTGCCTGTACAGAAACCAATTCACCCCTCCACTTT. This chain uses TRBV30 with TRBJ1-6; D unresolved. The CDR3 runs 12 residues. CDR1 is GTSNPN and CDR2 is SVGIG in the germline V gene (reference sequence). Trimming removed 6 bases at V and 7 bases at J, with 10 bases between.

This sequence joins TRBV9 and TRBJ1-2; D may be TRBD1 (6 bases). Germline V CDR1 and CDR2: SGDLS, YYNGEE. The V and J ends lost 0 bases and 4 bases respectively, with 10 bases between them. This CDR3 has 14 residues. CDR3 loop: CASSVAVGGYGYTF. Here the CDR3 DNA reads TGTGCCAGCAGCGTAGCAGTAGGGGGCTATGGCTACACCTTC.

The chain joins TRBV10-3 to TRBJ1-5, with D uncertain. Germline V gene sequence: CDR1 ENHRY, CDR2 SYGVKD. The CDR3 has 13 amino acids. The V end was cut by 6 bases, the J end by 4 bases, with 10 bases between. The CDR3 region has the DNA TGTGCCATCAGCAGGACTGAGAATCAGCCCCAGCATTTT. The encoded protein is CAISRTENQPQHF.